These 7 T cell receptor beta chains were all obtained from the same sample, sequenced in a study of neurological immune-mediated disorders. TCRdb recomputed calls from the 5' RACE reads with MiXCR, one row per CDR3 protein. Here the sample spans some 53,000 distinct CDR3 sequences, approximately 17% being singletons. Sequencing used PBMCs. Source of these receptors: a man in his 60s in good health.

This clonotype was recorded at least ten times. The CDR3 spells CASSSGQGVHNEQFF. The CDR3 bases are TGTGCCAGCAGCTCGGGACAGGGGGTACACAATGAGCAGTTCTTC. The chain links TRBV7-7 to TRBJ2-1, with 11 positions matching TRBD1. The CDR3 has 15 residues. CDR1 and CDR2 (germline): SSHAT, FNYEAQ (reference sequence). V lost 4 bases to trimming and J lost 5 bases; unmatched junction nucleotides: 4.

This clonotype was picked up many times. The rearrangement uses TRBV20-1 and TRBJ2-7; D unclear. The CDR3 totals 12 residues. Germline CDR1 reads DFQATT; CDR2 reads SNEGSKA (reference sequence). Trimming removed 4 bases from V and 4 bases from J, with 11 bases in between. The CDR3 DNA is TGCAGTGCTATCCTCGCGACGTACGAGCAGTACTTC. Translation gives CSAILATYEQYF.

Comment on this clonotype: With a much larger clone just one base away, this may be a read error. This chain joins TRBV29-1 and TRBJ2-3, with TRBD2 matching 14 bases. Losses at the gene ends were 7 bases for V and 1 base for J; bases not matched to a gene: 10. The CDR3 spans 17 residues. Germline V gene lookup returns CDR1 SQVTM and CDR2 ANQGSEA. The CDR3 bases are TGCAGCGGGGGACTAGCGGGAGCGCCGCTAGGCACAGATACGCAGTATTTT. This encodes CSGGLAGAPLGTDTQYF.

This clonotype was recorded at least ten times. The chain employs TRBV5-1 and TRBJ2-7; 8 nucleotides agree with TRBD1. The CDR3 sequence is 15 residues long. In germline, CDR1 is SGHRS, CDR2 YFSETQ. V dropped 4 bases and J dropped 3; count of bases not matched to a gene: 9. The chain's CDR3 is CASSPRTGSGYEQYF. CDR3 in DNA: TGCGCCAGCAGCCCCCGGACAGGGTCTGGCTACGAGCAGTACTTC.

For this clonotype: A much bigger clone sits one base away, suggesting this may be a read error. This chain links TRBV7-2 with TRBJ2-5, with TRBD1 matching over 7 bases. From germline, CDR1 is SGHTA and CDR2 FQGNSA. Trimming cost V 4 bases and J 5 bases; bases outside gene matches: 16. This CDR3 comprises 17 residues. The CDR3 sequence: CASSSLHLGQAPETQYF. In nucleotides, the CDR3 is TGTGCCAGCAGCTCTCTCCACCTCGGACAGGCCCCCGAGACCCAGTACTTC.

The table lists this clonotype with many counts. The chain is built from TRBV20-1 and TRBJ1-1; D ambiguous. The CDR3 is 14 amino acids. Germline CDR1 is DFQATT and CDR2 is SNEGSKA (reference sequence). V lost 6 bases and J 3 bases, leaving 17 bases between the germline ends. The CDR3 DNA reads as TGCAGTGCAAATAAGTGGGGAGAGGACACTGAAGCTTTCTTT. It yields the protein CSANKWGEDTEAFF.

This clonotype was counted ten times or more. In DNA, the CDR3 is TGTGCCAGCACCCTGAGGGTGGGGGATACGCAGTATTTT. Its translation is CASTLRVGDTQYF. The chain joins TRBV28 to TRBJ2-3, with D tentatively TRBD2 (5 bases). Germline values: CDR1 MDHEN, CDR2 SYDVKM. CDR3 size: 13 residues. The V end lost 7 bases, the J end lost 6 bases, and 14 bases lay between the germline ends.